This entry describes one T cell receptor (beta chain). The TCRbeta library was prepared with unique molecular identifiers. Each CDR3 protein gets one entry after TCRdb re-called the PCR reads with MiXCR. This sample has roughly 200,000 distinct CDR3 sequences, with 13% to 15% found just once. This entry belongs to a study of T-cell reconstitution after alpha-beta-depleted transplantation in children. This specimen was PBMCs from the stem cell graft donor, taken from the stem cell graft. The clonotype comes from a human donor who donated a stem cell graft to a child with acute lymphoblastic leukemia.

The CDR3 loop reads CASSVRDRGDEQYF. Written as DNA, the CDR3 is TGTGCCAGTAGTGTCCGGGACAGGGGGGACGAGCAGTACTTC. The chain joins TRBV19 to TRBJ2-7, with 11 bases that match TRBD1. V shed 5 bases and J 5 bases; nucleotides not matched to a gene: 5. This CDR3 comprises 14 residues. Per the germline V gene, CDR1 is LNHDA and CDR2 is SQIVND (reference sequence). The full variable domain, in which reference TRBV19 and TRBJ2-7 provide the parts outside the CDR3, is DGGITQSPKYLFRKEGQNVTLSCEQNLNHDAMYWYRQDPGQGLRLIYYSQIVNDFQKGDIAEGYSVSREKKESFPLTVTSAQKNPTAFYLCASSVRDRGDEQYFGPGTRLTVT.